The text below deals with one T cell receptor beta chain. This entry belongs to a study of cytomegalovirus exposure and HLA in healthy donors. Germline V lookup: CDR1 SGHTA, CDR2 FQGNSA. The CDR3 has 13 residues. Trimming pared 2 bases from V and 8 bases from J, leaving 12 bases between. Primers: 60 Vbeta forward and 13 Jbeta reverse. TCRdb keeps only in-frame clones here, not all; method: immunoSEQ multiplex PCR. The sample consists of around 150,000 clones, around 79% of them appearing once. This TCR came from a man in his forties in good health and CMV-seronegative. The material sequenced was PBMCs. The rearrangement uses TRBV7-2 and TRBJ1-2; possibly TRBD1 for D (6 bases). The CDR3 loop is CASSLTGSGGYTF. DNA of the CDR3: TGTGCCAGCAGCTTAACAGGGTCAGGGGGCTACACCTTC.